Presented here are 21 T cell receptor beta chains from one specimen sequenced in a study of early stage breast cancer tumors. Sequenced by immunoSEQ multiplex PCR; TCRdb stores in-frame clones only, minus some. The sample contains roughly 53,000 clones, under 95% of which appear only once. The sample was blood. All receptors come from a person aged 65-85 years with breast cancer.

The rearrangement joins TRBV2 to TRBJ2-7; 12 positions agree with TRBD1. The junction had 7 bases not matched to a gene; V was cut back by 6 bases and J by 7 bases. The CDR3 runs to 14 residues. Germline-derived CDR1 and CDR2 are SNHLY and FYNNEI. This chain's CDR3 is CASRPGQGASEQYF. Written as DNA, the CDR3 is TGTGCCAGCAGGCCGGGACAGGGGGCTTCTGAGCAGTACTTC.

This sequence joins TRBV5-1 and TRBJ1-1; TRBD1 agrees at 9 bases. Germline V CDR1 and CDR2: SGHRS, YFSETQ. This CDR3 is built from 16 residues. The V segment lost 6 bases and the J segment 0 bases; nucleotides outside the gene matches: 9. The DNA of the CDR3 is TGCGCCAGCACCAGGACAGGGGATGTCATGAACACTGAAGCTTTCTTT. Its translation: CASTRTGDVMNTEAFF.

The rearrangement links TRBV7-9 to TRBJ2-3; 8 nucleotides agree with TRBD2. CDR3 length: 16 residues. Germline lookup yields CDR1 SEHNR and CDR2 FQNEAQ (reference sequence). Germline trimming cut 1 base from V and 0 bases from J; bases unmatched to any gene: 3. In nucleotides, the CDR3 is TGTGCCAGCAGCTTAGGCAGCGGGGGCAGCACAGATACGCAGTATTTT. The encoded protein is CASSLGSGGSTDTQYF.

V gene TRBV7-9 combines with J gene TRBJ2-1; no clear D gene. The germline gives CDR1 SEHNR, CDR2 FQNEAQ (reference sequence). The length of the CDR3 is 16 residues. The V end was cut by 6 bases, the J end by 0 bases, with 15 bases between. The CDR3 sequence: CASRPLEGYSYNEQFF. The CDR3 region has the DNA TGTGCCAGCAGACCTCTAGAAGGCTACTCCTACAATGAGCAGTTCTTC. Full variable domain (remainder filled in from reference TRBV7-9 and TRBJ2-1): DTGVSQNPRHKITKRGQNVTFRCDPISEHNRLYWYRQTLGQGPEFLTYFQNEAQLEKSRLLSDRFSAERPKGSFSTLEIQRTEQGDSAMYLCASRPLEGYSYNEQFFGPGTRLTVL.

The rearrangement joins TRBV7-9 to TRBJ1-6; 7 positions match TRBD1. Germline V gene sequence: CDR1 SEHNR, CDR2 FQNEAQ (reference sequence). The CDR3 extends over 15 amino acids. Trimming took 4 bases from V and 11 from J; bases not matched to a gene: 11. As DNA, the CDR3 is TGTGCCAGCAGCTACGAGACAGGGAGGCGGACACCCCTCCACTTT. Its protein is CASSYETGRRTPLHF.

This rearrangement joins TRBV7-9 to TRBJ1-5; D call uncertain. The CDR3 length is 15 residues. Germline V lookup: CDR1 SEHNR, CDR2 FQNEAQ (reference sequence). V gave up 1 base and J gave up 1 base, with 8 bases separating them. The chain's CDR3 is CASSLGLQSNQPQHF. As DNA, the CDR3 is TGTGCCAGCAGCTTAGGTCTACAGAGCAATCAGCCCCAGCATTTT.

The J gene is TRBJ1-3, the V gene TRBV30; possibly TRBD1 for D (6 bases). The CDR3 has 15 residues. Germline V gene lookup returns CDR1 GTSNPN and CDR2 SVGIG (reference sequence). Trimming shortened V by 3 bases and J by 9 bases, and 21 bases separated the two germline ends. The CDR3 region is CAWRLPDGGGGTIYF. The CDR3 DNA reads TGTGCCTGGAGACTACCTGATGGAGGGGGGGGCACCATATATTTT.

The chain links TRBV30 to TRBJ2-7, with 10 positions matching TRBD1. Germline CDR1 reads GTSNPN; CDR2 reads SVGIG (reference sequence). The CDR3 extends over 15 amino acids. Trimming at V came to 3 bases and at J to 4 bases, leaving 9 bases not matched to a gene. This chain's CDR3 is CAWRPLGQGSYEQYF. CDR3 DNA sequence: TGTGCCTGGAGGCCCCTGGGACAGGGGAGTTACGAGCAGTACTTC.

The V gene is TRBV12-5, the J gene TRBJ2-7; 8 nucleotides match TRBD2. Germline assignment: CDR1 LGHNT and CDR2 FRNRAP. V lost 6 bases, J lost 0 bases, and 13 bases stayed unmatched. The CDR3 covers 17 residues. In DNA form, the CDR3 reads TGTGCTAGTGGGTACGAAGCGGGAGCCCCGGGCTCCTACGAGCAGTACTTC. This codes for CASGYEAGAPGSYEQYF. Full variable domain (remainder filled in from reference TRBV12-5 and TRBJ2-7): DARVTQTPRHKVTEMGQEVTMRCQPILGHNTVFWYRQTMMQGLELLAYFRNRAPLDDSGMPKDRFSAEMPDATLATLKIQPSEPRDSAVYFCASGYEAGAPGSYEQYFGPGTRLTVT.

V and J are TRBV19 and TRBJ2-7, with 11 bases identical to TRBD2. Germline assignment: CDR1 LNHDA and CDR2 SQIVND (reference sequence). Trimming took 6 bases from V and 7 from J; bases not matched to a gene: 11. The CDR3 length is 15 residues. CDR3 bases: TGTGCCAGTAGAAGACTAGCGGGACTCCTCTGGGAGCAGTACTTC. Its protein product is CASRRLAGLLWEQYF.

The V gene is TRBV11-3, the J gene TRBJ2-7; 10 bases agree with TRBD1. CDR3 size: 15 residues. Germline V gene sequence: CDR1 SGHNT, CDR2 YENEEA. The ends lost 5 bases at V and 5 bases at J; junction bases unmatched: 9. Written as DNA, the CDR3 is TGTGCCAGCAGCCCAGGACAGGGGGGAATCCACGAGCAGTACTTC. Encoded protein: CASSPGQGGIHEQYF.

The chain links TRBV29-1 to TRBJ1-5; TRBD1 might be the D (6 bases). V was shortened by 4 bases and J by 11 bases, with 18 bases between the two germline ends. Germline CDR1 reads SQVTM; CDR2 reads ANQGSEA. This CDR3 region has 13 residues. In nucleotides, the CDR3 is TGCAGCGTTGGTTCCGGGACACTCTCTTCCCAGCATTTT. This encodes CSVGSGTLSSQHF.

CDR3 DNA sequence: TGCGCCAGCAGCTCCAGAAGTAGCGGGAGGGACGACAATGAGCAGTTCTTC. This sequence encodes CASSSRSSGRDDNEQFF. J is TRBJ2-1 and V is TRBV5-1; TRBD2 matches at 11 bases. The CDR3 extends over 17 amino acids. J lost 5 bases, V lost 3 bases, and 10 bases had no gene match. CDR1 SGHRS and CDR2 YFSETQ come from the germline V gene. Full variable domain (outside the CDR3, taken from reference TRBV5-1 and TRBJ2-1): KAGVTQTPRYLIKTRGQQVTLSCSPISGHRSVSWYQQTPGQGLQFLFEYFSETQRNKGNFPGRFSGRQFSNSRSEMNVSTLELGDSALYLCASSSRSSGRDDNEQFFGPGTRLTVL.

The chain links TRBV9 to TRBJ2-2; maybe TRBD2 (5 bases). CDR1 and CDR2 from the germline V gene are SGDLS and YYNGEE. The CDR3 runs to 15 residues. Trimming removed 1 base at V and 3 bases at J, with 10 bases between. The DNA for the CDR3 is TGTGCCAGCAGCGTAAGGCACGGGGACACCGGGGAGCTGTTTTTT. This codes for CASSVRHGDTGELFF.

This chain joins TRBV6-1 and TRBJ1-2, with D unclear. V was cut by 5 bases and J by 7 bases, with 14 bases left in between. CDR3 length: 13 residues. Germline V lookup: CDR1 MNHNS, CDR2 SASEGT. CDR3 coding DNA: TGTGCCAGCAGTTTTGAGGCCGTATCTGGCTACACCTTC. Translating gives CASSFEAVSGYTF.

The chain is built from TRBV6-5 and TRBJ2-1; D is possibly TRBD1 (5 bases). This CDR3 has 16 amino acids. The germline V and J ends were trimmed by 2 bases and 10 bases, with 21 bases remaining between them. Germline V gene sequence: CDR1 MNHEY, CDR2 SVGAGI. The CDR3 bases are TGTGCCAGCAGTTACAGGGTATCCGAACCCAAGGGGGAGCAGTTCTTC. It translates to CASSYRVSEPKGEQFF.

The CDR3 nucleotides are TGTGCCAGCAGCTTAGTGGGGACAGGGGCGGGTGCGCAGTTCTTC. It encodes CASSLVGTGAGAQFF. The gene calls are TRBV7-2 and TRBJ2-1, with TRBD1 identical over 10 bases. The CDR3 has 15 amino acids. With 1 base clipped from V and 12 bases from J, the junction kept 9 bases outside the gene matches. Per germline, CDR1 SGHTA and CDR2 FQGNSA.

The gene calls are TRBV10-2 and TRBJ2-2; 8 nucleotides line up with TRBD2. Germline-derived CDR1 and CDR2 are WSHSY and SAAADI. The CDR3 consists of 14 residues. J was trimmed by 2 bases and V by 6 bases; bases with no gene match: 2. The CDR3 coding sequence is TGCGCCAGCAGCGGGGGGGTTAACACCGGGGAGCTGTTTTTT. Translated: CASSGGVNTGELFF.

The gene calls are TRBV7-2 and TRBJ1-1; no reliable D call. This CDR3 has 12 amino acids. Trimming pared 4 bases from V and 1 base from J, leaving 4 bases between. Germline CDR1 and CDR2: SGHTA and FQGNSA. CDR3 DNA: TGTGCCAGCAGCTCACAGAACACTGAAGCTTTCTTT. Residues: CASSSQNTEAFF.

The chain has TRBV6-1 and TRBJ2-5; 10 bases match TRBD2. The CDR3 is 14 residues long. The ends lost 5 bases at V and 5 bases at J; junction bases unmatched: 5. Germline V CDR1 and CDR2: MNHNS, SASEGT. CDR3 nucleotide sequence: TGTGCCAGCAGTCTAGCGGGAGTTCAGGAGACCCAGTACTTC. This codes for CASSLAGVQETQYF.

V and J are TRBV14 and TRBJ1-3; 9 bases line up with TRBD1. The CDR3 extends over 15 amino acids. With V trimmed by 5 bases and J by 4 bases, 6 bases remained unmatched. Germline CDR1 SGHDN, CDR2 FVKESK. CDR3 DNA: TGTGCCAGCAGCTTCGGGACAGGGAACGGAAACACCATATATTTT. Translating gives CASSFGTGNGNTIYF.